This is a list of T cell receptor beta chains from one sample in a study of blood T cell repertoires in COVID-19. Assay used: immunoSEQ multiplex PCR; TCRdb lists only in-frame clones, some missing. The table records tens of thousands of clones, around 80% of them present only once. The sequenced material came from peripheral blood. Receptors originate from a human donor in a cohort sampled during active COVID-19. CDR3s include the opening cysteine and the closing phenylalanine or tryptophan. D genes are given only for firm matches. Clone sizes are given selectively: once, few, many, or a class where the clone is expanded.

D gene,V gene,J gene,clone size,CDR3 protein,CDR3 DNA
TRBD1,TRBV7-2,TRBJ1-6,NA,CASSSEGTGVNSPLHF,TGTGCCAGCAGCTCGGAGGGGACAGGGGTAAATTCACCCCTCCACTTT
NA,TRBV6-5,TRBJ2-7,once,CASSYGAGREQYF,TGTGCCAGCAGTTACGGGGCTGGCCGGGAGCAGTACTTC
NA,TRBV19,TRBJ2-2,NA,CASSPWTATNTGELFF,TGTGCCAGTAGTCCATGGACAGCCACGAACACCGGGGAGCTGTTTTTT
NA,TRBV13,TRBJ1-2,NA,CASSLYDRQLYGYTF,TGTGCCAGCAGCTTATACGACAGGCAGTTGTATGGCTACACCTTC
TRBD1,TRBV7-8,TRBJ1-1,NA,CASSPGQGREAFF,TGTGCCAGCAGCCCTGGACAGGGTCGTGAAGCTTTCTTT
NA,TRBV6-5,TRBJ2-7,NA,CASSYRPQTPTYEQYF,TGTGCCAGCAGTTACCGGCCCCAGACACCAACCTACGAGCAGTACTTC
NA,TRBV20-1,TRBJ2-7,NA,CSALQGYEQYF,TGCAGTGCTTTACAGGGCTACGAGCAGTACTTC
TRBD1,TRBV27,TRBJ1-2,NA,CASSQGAGGYTF,TGTGCCAGCAGTCAGGGGGCGGGTGGCTACACCTTC
NA,TRBV6-2/TRBV6-3,TRBJ1-2,many,CASSHGEAVYGYTF,TGTGCCAGCAGTCACGGAGAGGCAGTATATGGCTACACCTTC
NA,TRBV6-6,TRBJ2-4,NA,CASSPGLMKIAKNIQYF,TGTGCCAGCAGTCCTGGACTGATGAAAATAGCCAAAAACATTCAGTACTTC
NA,TRBV9,TRBJ2-1,NA,CASSVSPSRGNEQFF,TGTGCCAGCAGCGTATCCCCCTCCAGAGGCAATGAGCAGTTCTTC
TRBD1,TRBV5-5,TRBJ1-2,NA,CASSHRDRAPGYTF,TGTGCCAGCAGCCATAGAGACAGGGCTCCTGGCTACACCTTC
NA,TRBV7-2,TRBJ1-5,NA,CASSRRGDQPQHF,TGTGCCAGCAGCCGTCGTGGAGATCAGCCCCAGCATTTT
NA,TRBV27,TRBJ1-1,NA,CASSLVSGGKNTEAFF,TGTGCCAGCAGTTTAGTGTCCGGCGGCAAGAACACTGAAGCTTTCTTT
NA,TRBV15,TRBJ2-5,once,CATSRLLDSQETQYF,TGTGCCACCAGCAGACTACTTGACAGCCAAGAGACCCAGTACTTC
NA,TRBV27,TRBJ2-7,NA,CASSLYIPAASSSYEQYF,TGTGCCAGCAGTTTATATATCCCCGCAGCGTCTAGCTCCTACGAGCAGTACTTC
TRBD2,TRBV7-9,TRBJ2-3,NA,CASSGGTSKDPPYTQYF,TGTGCCAGCAGCGGGGGGACTAGCAAGGATCCCCCGTATACGCAGTATTTT
TRBD1,TRBV2,TRBJ2-7,NA,CASRGGGSSYEQYF,TGTGCCAGCAGAGGGGGCGGAAGCTCCTACGAGCAGTACTTC
TRBD1,TRBV6-5,TRBJ1-1,NA,CATQGDTEAFF,TGTGCCACACAGGGGGACACTGAAGCTTTCTTT
TRBD2,TRBV5-1,TRBJ2-1,NA,CASSHSGRVNEQFF,TGCGCCAGCAGTCATAGCGGGAGGGTAAATGAGCAGTTCTTC
TRBD2,TRBV28,TRBJ2-7,NA,CASRPGLAVEQYF,TGTGCCAGCAGACCCGGACTAGCGGTCGAGCAGTACTTC
NA,TRBV27,TRBJ2-2,NA,CASSSRTDTGELFF,TGTGCCAGCAGTTCGAGGACAGACACCGGGGAGCTGTTTTTT
NA,TRBV6-5,TRBJ2-4,NA,CASSYQVAGDIQYF,TGTGCCAGCAGCTACCAAGTAGCTGGAGACATTCAGTACTTC
TRBD1,TRBV30,TRBJ2-7,few,CAWSQGAREQYF,TGTGCCTGGAGTCAGGGGGCTCGGGAGCAGTACTTC
NA,TRBV7-2,TRBJ2-1,NA,CASSLGPARYNEQFF,TGTGCCAGCAGCTTAGGTCCAGCGAGGTACAATGAGCAGTTCTTC
TRBD1,TRBV19,TRBJ1-5,NA,CASSPDRVGQPQHF,TGTGCCAGTAGTCCGGACAGGGTAGGTCAGCCCCAGCATTTT
TRBD1,TRBV5-1,TRBJ1-2,NA,CASSSDRQGRRYGYTF,TGCGCCAGCAGCTCCGACCGACAGGGAAGGCGGTATGGCTACACCTTC
NA,TRBV28,TRBJ1-3,few,CASSWGAGNTIYF,TGTGCCAGCAGTTGGGGGGCTGGAAACACCATATATTTT
TRBD2,TRBV30,TRBJ2-7,NA,CAWSVRFGLADSGQYF,TGTGCCTGGAGTGTACGATTTGGACTAGCGGATTCAGGGCAGTACTTC
TRBD1,TRBV6-2/TRBV6-3,TRBJ2-3,NA,CASSFGQGGRSDTQYF,TGTGCCAGCAGTTTCGGACAGGGGGGCCGGTCGGATACGCAGTATTTT
NA,TRBV10-2,TRBJ1-1,NA,CATRTAEAFF,TGCGCCACCCGGACAGCAGAAGCTTTCTTT
TRBD1,TRBV18,TRBJ2-1,NA,CASSPRRDGTGRNEQFF,TGTGCCAGCTCACCGAGACGCGATGGGACAGGTAGAAATGAGCAGTTCTTC
TRBD1,TRBV27,TRBJ1-6,NA,CASTKGQGVDPLHF,TGTGCCAGCACGAAGGGACAGGGGGTTGACCCCCTCCACTTT
TRBD1,TRBV18,TRBJ2-7,NA,CASSPQRTGTNEQYF,TGTGCCAGCTCACCTCAAAGGACAGGGACCAACGAGCAGTACTTC
NA,TRBV6-5,TRBJ2-7,NA,CASSMTVAYEQYF,TGTGCCAGCAGTATGACTGTGGCCTACGAGCAGTACTTC
TRBD1,TRBV7-2,TRBJ2-3,NA,CASSADRTSTDTQYF,TGTGCCAGCAGCGCGGACAGGACTAGCACAGATACGCAGTATTTT
NA,TRBV6-2/TRBV6-3,TRBJ2-7,once,CASSYSGRSYEQYF,TGTGCCAGCAGTTACTCGGGGAGGTCCTACGAGCAGTACTTC
TRBD2,TRBV5-4,TRBJ2-1,NA,CASSVRTSGSLEQFF,TGTGCCAGCAGCGTACGGACTAGCGGGAGTCTCGAGCAGTTCTTC
NA,TRBV29-1,TRBJ2-2,NA,CSVRGVSNTGELFF,TGCAGCGTCAGGGGGGTTAGTAACACCGGGGAGCTGTTTTTT
NA,TRBV29-1,TRBJ2-5,NA,CSVEDGSRATQYF,TGCAGCGTTGAAGATGGCAGTCGTGCGACCCAGTACTTC
TRBD1,TRBV7-8,TRBJ2-1,once,CASSLAQTGRNEQFF,TGTGCCAGCAGCTTAGCCCAGACAGGGCGGAATGAGCAGTTCTTC
TRBD1,TRBV4-2,TRBJ2-5,NA,CASSQDTTGETQYF,TGTGCCAGCAGCCAAGATACGACAGGGGAGACCCAGTACTTC
NA,TRBV9,TRBJ1-1,NA,CASTPKLSAGTEAFF,TGTGCCAGCACCCCCAAGTTAAGTGCGGGCACTGAAGCTTTCTTT
NA,TRBV7-3,TRBJ2-2,NA,CASSLLEGHGELFF,TGTGCCAGCAGCTTGCTAGAGGGACACGGGGAGCTGTTTTTT
NA,TRBV2,TRBJ2-2,many,CASSLLVSGELFF,TGTGCCAGCTCCCTGTTAGTATCCGGGGAGCTGTTTTTT
NA,TRBV24-1,TRBJ1-1,few,CATSDLGGEAFF,TGTGCCACCAGTGACCTCGGGGGTGAAGCTTTCTTT
TRBD1,TRBV18,TRBJ2-5,NA,CASSPKRQGQGETQYF,TGTGCCAGCTCACCAAAGAGACAGGGTCAGGGAGAGACCCAGTACTTC
NA,TRBV19,TRBJ1-2,NA,CASNPRGYGYTF,TGTGCCAGTAATCCCCGGGGCTATGGCTACACCTTC
TRBD1,TRBV5-4,TRBJ2-5,NA,CASSVTGLETQYF,TGTGCCAGCAGCGTGACAGGGTTGGAGACCCAGTACTTC
NA,TRBV6-5,TRBJ2-2,NA,CASSLTGELFF,TGTGCCAGCAGCCTCACCGGGGAGCTGTTTTTT
TRBD2,TRBV7-9,TRBJ2-3,once,CASLVGEGPDTQYF,TGTGCCAGCCTCGTGGGGGAGGGTCCAGATACGCAGTATTTT
TRBD1,TRBV29-1,TRBJ1-1,NA,CSVVIGQGKTEAFF,TGCAGCGTTGTCATCGGACAGGGAAAGACTGAAGCTTTCTTT
TRBD2,TRBV4-1,TRBJ2-3,NA,CASSQVVLAGGLDTQYF,TGCGCCAGCAGCCAAGTAGTGCTAGCGGGAGGATTAGATACGCAGTATTTT
NA,TRBV25-1,TRBJ1-2,NA,CASSESGWGYTF,TGTGCCAGCAGTGAATCGGGGTGGGGCTACACCTTC
TRBD2,TRBV7-3,TRBJ2-1,NA,CASSLTGLAGSYNEQFF,TGTGCCAGCAGCTTAACGGGACTAGCGGGAAGCTACAATGAGCAGTTCTTC